Below are 9 T cell receptor beta chains sequenced from a single sample in a study of response to subunit inactivated influenza vaccine. Using its own MiXCR run on the RT-PCR reads, TCRdb lists one record per CDR3 protein. The sample yields 150,000 to 200,000 distinct CDR3 sequences, approximately 12% seen once. In addition, the sample was reused for a study of T cells expressing NK-cell markers. That paper states: 5'RACE template switching with UMIs generated TCR beta cDNA.

This material consisted of CD8+ T cells sorted from PBMCs, taken roughly 12 days after vaccination. The receptors stem from a man aged 50-60 years who received an inactivated influenza vaccine.

The rearrangement uses TRBV4-1 and TRBJ2-7; D is uncertain. CDR3 size: 15 residues. Trimming left V 1 base short and J 2 bases short, with 12 bases between. Per the germline V gene, CDR1 is MGHRA and CDR2 is YSYEKL. The CDR3 DNA reads TGCGCCAGCAGCCAAGGTAGGGCCATGACCTACGAGCAGTACTTC. It encodes CASSQGRAMTYEQYF.

V gene TRBV28 combines with J gene TRBJ2-7, with 7 positions matching TRBD1. Germline assignment: CDR1 MDHEN and CDR2 SYDVKM. Trimming at V came to 10 bases and at J to 0 bases, leaving 9 bases not matched to a gene. This CDR3 spans 14 amino acids. CDR3 sequence reads: CATTGQISSYEQYF. The CDR3 coding sequence is TGTGCCACCACGGGACAGATAAGCTCCTACGAGCAGTACTTC.

This clonotype was observed a few times. The chain combines TRBV12-3 or TRBV12-4 with TRBJ2-3; 8 bases fit TRBD2. The junction had 5 bases not matched to a gene; V was cut back by 3 bases and J by 6 bases. The CDR3 sequence is 14 residues long. The CDR3 DNA is TGTGCCAGCAGTTTGGTCGCGGGAGGCGATACGCAGTATTTT. Translating gives CASSLVAGGDTQYF.

The chain recombines TRBV12-3 or TRBV12-4 with TRBJ1-1; 9 bases fit TRBD1. The CDR3 contains 14 residues. The V and J ends lost 3 bases and 3 bases, in that order; junction bases with no gene match: 2. The CDR3 region is CASSFRTGDTEAFF. The CDR3 nucleotides read TGTGCCAGCAGTTTCAGGACAGGGGACACTGAAGCTTTCTTT.

This rearrangement joins TRBV20-1 to TRBJ2-2; D is undetermined. The CDR3 sequence is 14 residues long. Between the trimmed V and J ends, which lost 0 bases and 4 bases, there was a span of 9 bases. Germline V lookup: CDR1 DFQATT, CDR2 SNEGSKA (reference sequence). CDR3 loop: CSARDHLRTGELFF. CDR3 nucleotide sequence: TGCAGTGCTAGAGATCATTTACGCACCGGGGAGCTGTTTTTT.

In this sample, this clonotype turned up a few times. The J gene is TRBJ2-5, the V gene TRBV16; 10 bases line up with TRBD2. The CDR3 totals 14 residues. Per the germline V gene, CDR1 is KGHSY and CDR2 is FQNENV. With V trimmed by 5 bases and J by 2 bases, 2 bases remained unmatched. The DNA of the CDR3 is TGTGCCAGCAGCGCGACTAGCGGGCAAGAGACCCAGTACTTC. This sequence encodes CASSATSGQETQYF.

The chain couples TRBV6-5 to TRBJ1-1, with 7 bases matching TRBD1. Looked up from germline, CDR1 is MNHEY and CDR2 is SVGAGI. The CDR3 loop spans 15 amino acids. V trimming: 2 bases; J trimming: 5 bases; junction bases outside the gene matches: 8. The CDR3 DNA follows: TGTGCCAGCAGTTACGAAGGGGGCGCGGGAACTGAAGCTTTCTTT. Translating gives CASSYEGGAGTEAFF.

This clonotype was counted between two and nine times. This chain connects TRBV20-1 to TRBJ1-1; possibly TRBD1 for D (5 bases). V lost 0 bases and J lost 1, with 24 bases in between. There are 19 residues in the CDR3. CDR1 and CDR2 (germline): DFQATT, SNEGSKA (reference sequence). The CDR3 loop is CSARDLPVTGKRWNTEAFF. Here the CDR3 DNA reads TGCAGTGCTAGAGATCTCCCCGTTACAGGAAAAAGATGGAACACTGAAGCTTTCTTT.

At least ten counts were recorded for this clonotype. The rearrangement uses TRBV28 and TRBJ2-2; the D is unclear. Germline-derived CDR1 and CDR2 are MDHEN and SYDVKM. V gave up 1 base and J gave up 5 bases, with 5 bases separating them. This CDR3 is 13 amino acids long. The CDR3 coding sequence is TGTGCCAGCAGTTTATTTAGGACCGGGGAGCTGTTTTTT. This encodes CASSLFRTGELFF.